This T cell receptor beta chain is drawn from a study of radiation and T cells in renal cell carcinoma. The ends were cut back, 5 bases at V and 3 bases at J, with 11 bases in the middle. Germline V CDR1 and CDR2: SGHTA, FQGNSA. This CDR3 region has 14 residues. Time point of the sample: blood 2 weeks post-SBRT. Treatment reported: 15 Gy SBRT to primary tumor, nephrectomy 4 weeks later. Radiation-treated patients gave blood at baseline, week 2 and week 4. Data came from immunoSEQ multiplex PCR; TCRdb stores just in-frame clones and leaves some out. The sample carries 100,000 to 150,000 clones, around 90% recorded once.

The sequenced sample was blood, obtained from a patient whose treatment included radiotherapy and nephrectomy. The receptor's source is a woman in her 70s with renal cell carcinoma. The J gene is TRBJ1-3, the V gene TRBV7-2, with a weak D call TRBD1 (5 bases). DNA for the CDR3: TGTGCCAGCAGCCAAGGGACTGTTGGAAACACCATATATTTT. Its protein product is CASSQGTVGNTIYF.